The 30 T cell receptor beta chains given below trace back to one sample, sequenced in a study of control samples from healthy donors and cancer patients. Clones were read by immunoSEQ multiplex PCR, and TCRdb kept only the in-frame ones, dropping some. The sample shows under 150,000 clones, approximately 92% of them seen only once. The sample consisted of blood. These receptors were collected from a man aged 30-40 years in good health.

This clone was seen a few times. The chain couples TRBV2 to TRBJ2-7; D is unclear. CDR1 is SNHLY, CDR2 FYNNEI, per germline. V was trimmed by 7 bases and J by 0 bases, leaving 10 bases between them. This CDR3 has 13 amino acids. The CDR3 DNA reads TGTGCCAGCAAGACGGATAGCTCCTACGAGCAGTACTTC. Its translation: CASKTDSSYEQYF.

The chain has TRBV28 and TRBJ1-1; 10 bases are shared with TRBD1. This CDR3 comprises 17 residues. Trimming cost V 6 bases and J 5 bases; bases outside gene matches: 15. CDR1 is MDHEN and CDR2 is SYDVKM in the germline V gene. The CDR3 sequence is CASSKPGQGSWVTEAFF. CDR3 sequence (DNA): TGTGCCAGCAGCAAGCCGGGACAGGGGAGCTGGGTGACTGAAGCTTTCTTT.

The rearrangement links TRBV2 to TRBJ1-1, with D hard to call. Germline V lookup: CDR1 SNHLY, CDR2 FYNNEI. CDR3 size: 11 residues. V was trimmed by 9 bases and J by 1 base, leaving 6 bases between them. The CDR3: CASRQNTEAFF. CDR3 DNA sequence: TGTGCCAGTCGTCAGAACACTGAAGCTTTCTTT.

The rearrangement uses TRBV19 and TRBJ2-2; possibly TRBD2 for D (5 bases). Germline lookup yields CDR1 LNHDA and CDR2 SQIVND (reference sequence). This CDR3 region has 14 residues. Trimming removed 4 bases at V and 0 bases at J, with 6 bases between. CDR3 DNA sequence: TGTGCCAGTAGTAACGGGGCGAACACCGGGGAGCTGTTTTTT. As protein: CASSNGANTGELFF.

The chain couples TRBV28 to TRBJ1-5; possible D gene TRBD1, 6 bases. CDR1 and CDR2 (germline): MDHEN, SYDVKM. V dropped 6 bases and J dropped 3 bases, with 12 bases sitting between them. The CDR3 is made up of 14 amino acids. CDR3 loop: CASSPMGANQPQHF. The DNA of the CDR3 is TGTGCCAGCAGCCCCATGGGGGCCAATCAGCCCCAGCATTTT.

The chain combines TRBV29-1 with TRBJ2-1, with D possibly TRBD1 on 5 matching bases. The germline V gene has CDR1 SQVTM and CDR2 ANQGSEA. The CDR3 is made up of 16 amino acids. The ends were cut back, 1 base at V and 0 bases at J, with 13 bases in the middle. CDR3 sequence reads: CSVEGTPSSSYNEQFF. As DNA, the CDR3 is TGCAGCGTTGAAGGGACACCGTCGAGCTCCTACAATGAGCAGTTCTTC.

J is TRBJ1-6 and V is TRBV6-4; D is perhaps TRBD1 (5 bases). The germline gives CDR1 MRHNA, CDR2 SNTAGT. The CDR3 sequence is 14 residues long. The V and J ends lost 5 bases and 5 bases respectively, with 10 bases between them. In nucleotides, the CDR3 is TGTGCCAGCAGTTCTCAGGGAGATAATTCACCCCTCCACTTT. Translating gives CASSSQGDNSPLHF.

CDR3 in amino acids: CSASLSSGFEQFF. DNA for the CDR3: TGCAGTGCTAGTCTTTCTAGCGGGTTTGAGCAGTTCTTC. The chain uses TRBV20-1 and TRBJ2-1, with 8 bases that match TRBD2. Per germline, CDR1 DFQATT and CDR2 SNEGSKA (reference sequence). There are 13 residues in the CDR3. J lost 9 bases, V lost 3 bases, and 7 bases had no gene match.

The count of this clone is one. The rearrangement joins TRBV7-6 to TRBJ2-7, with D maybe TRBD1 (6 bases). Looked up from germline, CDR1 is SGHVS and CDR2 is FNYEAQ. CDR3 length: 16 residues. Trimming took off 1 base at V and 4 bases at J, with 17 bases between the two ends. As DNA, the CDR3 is TGTGCCAGCAGCTTAGGTCCTGGGGGCAGCGATTACGAGCAGTACTTC. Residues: CASSLGPGGSDYEQYF.

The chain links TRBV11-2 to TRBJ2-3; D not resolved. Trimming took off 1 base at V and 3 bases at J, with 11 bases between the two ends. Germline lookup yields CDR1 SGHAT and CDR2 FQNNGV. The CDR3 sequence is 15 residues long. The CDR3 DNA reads TGTGCCAGCAGCTTAGTGGTGGTGGGGACAGATACGCAGTATTTT. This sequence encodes CASSLVVVGTDTQYF.

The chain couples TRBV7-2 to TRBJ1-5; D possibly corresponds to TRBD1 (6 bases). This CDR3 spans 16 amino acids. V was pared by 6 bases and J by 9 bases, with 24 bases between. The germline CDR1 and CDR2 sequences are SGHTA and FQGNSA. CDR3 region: CASRPAGAGTLGPQHF. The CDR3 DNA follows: TGTGCCAGCAGGCCAGCGGGGGCGGGGACGCTTGGGCCCCAGCATTTT.

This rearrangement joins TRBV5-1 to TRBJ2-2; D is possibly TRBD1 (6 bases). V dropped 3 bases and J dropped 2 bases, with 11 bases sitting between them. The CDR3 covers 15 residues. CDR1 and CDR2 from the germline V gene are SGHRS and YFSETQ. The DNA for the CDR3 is TGCGCCAGCAGCTACGTCAGGGGAAACACCGGGGAGCTGTTTTTT. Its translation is CASSYVRGNTGELFF.

The CDR3 DNA sequence: TGTGCCAGCAGCTTGGCAGGCGCGGTTGGCTACACCTTC. The encoded protein is CASSLAGAVGYTF. The V call is TRBV11-1, the J call TRBJ1-2; D remains unclear. V was trimmed by 3 bases and J by 7 bases, leaving 12 bases between them. Germline CDR1 reads SGHAT; CDR2 reads FQDESV (reference sequence). This CDR3 region has 13 residues.

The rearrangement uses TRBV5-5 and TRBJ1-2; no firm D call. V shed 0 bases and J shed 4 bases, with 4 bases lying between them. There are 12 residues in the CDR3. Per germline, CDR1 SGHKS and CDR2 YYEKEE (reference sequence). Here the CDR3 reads CASSLGLYGYTF. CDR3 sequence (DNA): TGTGCCAGCAGCTTGGGACTCTATGGCTACACCTTC.

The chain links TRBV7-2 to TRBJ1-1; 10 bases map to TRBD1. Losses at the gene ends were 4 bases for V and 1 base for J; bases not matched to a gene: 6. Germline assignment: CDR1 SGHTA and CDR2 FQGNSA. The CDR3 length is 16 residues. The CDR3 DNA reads TGTGCCAGCAGCTGGGACAGGGGCCGATCGAACACTGAAGCTTTCTTT. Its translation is CASSWDRGRSNTEAFF.

CDR3 residues: CSVVFGILGGKLFF. The CDR3 DNA sequence: TGCAGCGTTGTGTTCGGAATTTTAGGGGGAAAACTGTTTTTT. This sequence joins TRBV29-1 and TRBJ1-4; a weak D match, TRBD1 (6 bases). V lost 4 bases and J lost 10, with 19 bases in between. Per germline, CDR1 SQVTM and CDR2 ANQGSEA. The CDR3 spans 14 residues.

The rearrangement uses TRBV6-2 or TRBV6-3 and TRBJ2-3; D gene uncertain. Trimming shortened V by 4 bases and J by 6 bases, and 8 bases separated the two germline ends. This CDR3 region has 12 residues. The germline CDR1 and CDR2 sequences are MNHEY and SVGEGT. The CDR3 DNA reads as TGTGCCAGCAGTTTGCTGGACGATACGCAGTATTTT. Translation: CASSLLDDTQYF.

The CDR3 is CASSFKGDFYGYTF. Here the CDR3 DNA reads TGTGCCAGCAGCTTCAAGGGGGACTTCTATGGCTACACCTTC. The chain couples TRBV13 to TRBJ1-2; D might be TRBD1 (6 bases). The CDR3 spans 14 residues. Germline assignment: CDR1 PRHDT and CDR2 FYEKMQ (reference sequence). V was pared by 3 bases and J by 4 bases, with 12 bases between.

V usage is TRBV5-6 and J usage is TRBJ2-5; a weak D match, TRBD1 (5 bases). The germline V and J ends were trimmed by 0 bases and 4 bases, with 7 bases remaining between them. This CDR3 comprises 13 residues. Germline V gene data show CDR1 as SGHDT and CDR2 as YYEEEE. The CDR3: CASSLGTRETQYF. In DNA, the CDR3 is TGTGCCAGCAGCTTGGGGACACGAGAGACCCAGTACTTC.

The CDR3 nucleotides are TGTGCCAGTAGTATGGGAATGAGTTACGAGCAGTACTTC. Its translation is CASSMGMSYEQYF. The J gene is TRBJ2-7, the V gene TRBV19; D call uncertain. Germline V gene sequence: CDR1 LNHDA, CDR2 SQIVND (reference sequence). Trimming shortened V by 3 bases and J by 4 bases, and 10 bases separated the two germline ends. This CDR3 spans 13 amino acids. Full variable domain (remainder filled in from reference TRBV19 and TRBJ2-7): DGGITQSPKYLFRKEGQNVTLSCEQNLNHDAMYWYRQDPGQGLRLIYYSQIVNDFQKGDIAEGYSVSREKKESFPLTVTSAQKNPTAFYLCASSMGMSYEQYFGPGTRLTVT.

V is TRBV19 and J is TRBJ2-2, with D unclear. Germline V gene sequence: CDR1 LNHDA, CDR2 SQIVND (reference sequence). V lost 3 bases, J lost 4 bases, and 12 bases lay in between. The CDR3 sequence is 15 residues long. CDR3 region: CASSIEGPPTGELFF. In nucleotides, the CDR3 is TGTGCCAGTAGTATCGAAGGCCCCCCCACCGGGGAGCTGTTTTTT.

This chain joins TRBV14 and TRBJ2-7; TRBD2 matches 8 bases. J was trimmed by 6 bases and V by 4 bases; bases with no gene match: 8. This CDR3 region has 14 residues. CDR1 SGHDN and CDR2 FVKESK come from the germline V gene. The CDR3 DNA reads TGTGCCAGCAGCCTAGGAGCGGGAGTTGTCGAGCAGTACTTC. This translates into CASSLGAGVVEQYF.

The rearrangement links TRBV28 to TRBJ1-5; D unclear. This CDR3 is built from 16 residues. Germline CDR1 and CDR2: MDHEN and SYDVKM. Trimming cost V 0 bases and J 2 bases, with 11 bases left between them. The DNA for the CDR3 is TGTGCCAGCAGTTTATGGGAAGGTCGGGGCAATCAGCCCCAGCATTTT. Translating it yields CASSLWEGRGNQPQHF.

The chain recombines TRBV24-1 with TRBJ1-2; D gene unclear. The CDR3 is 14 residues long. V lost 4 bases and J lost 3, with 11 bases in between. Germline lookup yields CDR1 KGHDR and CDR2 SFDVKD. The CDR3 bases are TGTGCCACCAGTGACTCCGGGAGCTACTATGGCTACACCTTC. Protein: CATSDSGSYYGYTF.

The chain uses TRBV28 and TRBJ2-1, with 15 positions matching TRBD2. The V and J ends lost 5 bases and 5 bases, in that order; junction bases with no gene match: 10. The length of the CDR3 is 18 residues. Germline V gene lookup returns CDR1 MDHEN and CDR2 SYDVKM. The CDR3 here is CASSAGTSGRPYNNEQFF. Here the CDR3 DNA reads TGTGCCAGCAGTGCCGGGACTAGCGGGAGGCCATATAACAATGAGCAGTTCTTC.

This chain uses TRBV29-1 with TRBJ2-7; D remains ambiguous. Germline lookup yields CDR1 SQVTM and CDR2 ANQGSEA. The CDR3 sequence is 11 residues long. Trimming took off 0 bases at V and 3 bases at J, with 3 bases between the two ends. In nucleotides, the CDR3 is TGCAGCGTTGAAGAAAACTACGAGCAGTACTTC. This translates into CSVEENYEQYF.

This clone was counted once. CDR3 amino acids: CASSLLGGRNYGYTF. DNA for the CDR3: TGTGCCAGCAGCTTGCTCGGGGGCCGTAACTATGGCTACACCTTC. J is TRBJ1-2 and V is TRBV5-4, with a tentative D call TRBD1 (6 bases). The V end lost 1 base, the J end lost 1 base, and 11 bases lay between the germline ends. The CDR3 is made up of 15 amino acids. Germline V CDR1 and CDR2: SGHNT, YYREEE (reference sequence).

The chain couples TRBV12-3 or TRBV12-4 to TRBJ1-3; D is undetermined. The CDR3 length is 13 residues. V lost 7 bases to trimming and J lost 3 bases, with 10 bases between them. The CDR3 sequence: CASKEGGGNTIYF. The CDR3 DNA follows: TGTGCCAGCAAGGAGGGCGGTGGAAACACCATATATTTT.

This CDR3 reads CASSYGTGGIRGYTF. The DNA for the CDR3 is TGTGCCAGCAGTTATGGGACAGGGGGCATAAGGGGCTACACCTTC. V usage is TRBV28 and J usage is TRBJ1-2; 12 bases match TRBD1. V lost 4 bases and J lost 8; bases outside the gene matches: 8. In germline, CDR1 is MDHEN, CDR2 SYDVKM. The CDR3 loop spans 15 amino acids.

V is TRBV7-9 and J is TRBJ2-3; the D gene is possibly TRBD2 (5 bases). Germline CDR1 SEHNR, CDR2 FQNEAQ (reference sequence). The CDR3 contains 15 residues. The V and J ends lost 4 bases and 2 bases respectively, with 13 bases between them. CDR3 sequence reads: CASSSYGRATDTQYF. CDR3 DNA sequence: TGTGCCAGCAGCTCCTACGGGCGGGCCACAGATACGCAGTATTTT. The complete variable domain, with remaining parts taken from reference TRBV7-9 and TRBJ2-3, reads DTGVSQNPRHKITKRGQNVTFRCDPISEHNRLYWYRQTLGQGPEFLTYFQNEAQLEKSRLLSDRFSAERPKGSFSTLEIQRTEQGDSAMYLCASSSYGRATDTQYFGPGTRLTVL.